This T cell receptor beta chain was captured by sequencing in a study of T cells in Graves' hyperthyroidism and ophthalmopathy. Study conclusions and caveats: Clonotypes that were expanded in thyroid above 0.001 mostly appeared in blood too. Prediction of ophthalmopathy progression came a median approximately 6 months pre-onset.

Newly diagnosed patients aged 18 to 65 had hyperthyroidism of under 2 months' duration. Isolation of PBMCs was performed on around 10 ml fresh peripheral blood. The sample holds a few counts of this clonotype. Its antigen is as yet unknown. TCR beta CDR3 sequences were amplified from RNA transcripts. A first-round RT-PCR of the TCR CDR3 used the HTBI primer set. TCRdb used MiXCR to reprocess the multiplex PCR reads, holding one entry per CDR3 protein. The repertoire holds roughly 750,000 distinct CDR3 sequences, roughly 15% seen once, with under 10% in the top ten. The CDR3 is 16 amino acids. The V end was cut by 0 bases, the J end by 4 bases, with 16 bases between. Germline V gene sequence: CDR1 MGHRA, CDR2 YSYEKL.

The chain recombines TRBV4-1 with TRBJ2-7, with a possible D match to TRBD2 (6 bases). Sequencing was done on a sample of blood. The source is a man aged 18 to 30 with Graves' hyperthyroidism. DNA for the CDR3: TGCGCCAGCAGCCAAGAGCGTTCGGGAGTTGGGTACGAGCAGTACTTC. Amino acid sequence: CASSQERSGVGYEQYF.